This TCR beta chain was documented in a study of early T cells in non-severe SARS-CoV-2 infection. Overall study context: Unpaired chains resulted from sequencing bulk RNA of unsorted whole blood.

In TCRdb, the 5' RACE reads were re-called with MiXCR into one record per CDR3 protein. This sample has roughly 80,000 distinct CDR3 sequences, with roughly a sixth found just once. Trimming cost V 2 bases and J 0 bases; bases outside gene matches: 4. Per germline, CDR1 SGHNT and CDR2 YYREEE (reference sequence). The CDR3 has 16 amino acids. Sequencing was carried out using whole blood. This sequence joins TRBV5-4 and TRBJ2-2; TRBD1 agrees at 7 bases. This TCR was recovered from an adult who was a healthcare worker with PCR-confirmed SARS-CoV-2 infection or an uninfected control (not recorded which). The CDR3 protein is CASSFPGQANTGELFF. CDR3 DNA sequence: TGTGCCAGCAGCTTCCCAGGACAGGCGAACACCGGGGAGCTGTTTTTT.